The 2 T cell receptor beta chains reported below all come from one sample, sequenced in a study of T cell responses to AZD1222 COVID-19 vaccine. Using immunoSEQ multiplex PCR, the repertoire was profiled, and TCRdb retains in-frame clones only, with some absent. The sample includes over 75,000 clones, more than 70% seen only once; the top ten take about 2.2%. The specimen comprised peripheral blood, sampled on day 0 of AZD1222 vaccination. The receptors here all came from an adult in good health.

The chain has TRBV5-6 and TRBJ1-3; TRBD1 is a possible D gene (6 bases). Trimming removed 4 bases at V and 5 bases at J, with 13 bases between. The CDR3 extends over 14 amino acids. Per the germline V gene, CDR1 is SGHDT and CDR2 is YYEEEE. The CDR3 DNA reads TGTGCCAGCAGCACCGGACAGAAGAGAAACACCATATATTTT. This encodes CASSTGQKRNTIYF.

The CDR3 DNA reads TGCGCCAGCAGCGCCCGGGACACGGTCTATGGCTACACCTTC. This encodes CASSARDTVYGYTF. The chain employs TRBV5-1 and TRBJ1-2; D may be TRBD1 (6 bases). Germline CDR1 and CDR2: SGHRS and YFSETQ. The CDR3 sequence is 14 residues long. Trimming removed 4 bases from V and 4 bases from J, with 14 bases in between.